Below, 4 T cell receptor beta chains from the same sample are listed, as sequenced in a study of blood T cell repertoires in COVID-19. Profiling relied on immunoSEQ multiplex PCR, and the TCRdb table lists in-frame clones only, not all of them. The sample consists of fewer than 300,000 clones, approximately 90% of them appearing once. Source material: PBMCs or T cells enriched from blood (not recorded which). The receptors were gathered from a woman between 25 and 40 years old who had recovered from COVID-19.

This clone was found a few times. The J gene is TRBJ1-1, the V gene TRBV24-1, with D tentatively TRBD1 (6 bases). The CDR3 has 14 residues. Trimming removed 5 bases at V and 5 bases at J, with 14 bases between. Germline V lookup: CDR1 KGHDR, CDR2 SFDVKD. The CDR3 DNA reads as TGTGCCACCAGTGCTTCAACAGGGATTACTGAAGCTTTCTTT. It codes for CATSASTGITEAFF.

The rearrangement links TRBV4-2 to TRBJ2-7, with TRBD2 matching over 8 bases. CDR3 length: 15 amino acids. Germline values: CDR1 LGHNA, CDR2 YNFKEQ. Losses at the gene ends were 6 bases for V and 1 base for J; bases not matched to a gene: 8. CDR3 protein: CASSQSTSGSYEQYF. The CDR3 region has the DNA TGTGCCAGCAGTCAAAGCACTAGCGGATCCTACGAGCAGTACTTC.

V is TRBV30 and J is TRBJ2-1; 11 bases fit TRBD2. The CDR3 is made up of 17 amino acids. Germline CDR1 and CDR2: GTSNPN and SVGIG (reference sequence). The ends lost 4 bases at V and 4 bases at J; junction bases unmatched: 12. In nucleotides, the CDR3 is TGTGCCTGGATGGTGACGACTAGCGGGATTACTTACAATGAGCAGTTCTTC. It encodes CAWMVTTSGITYNEQFF.

The CDR3 nucleotides read TGTGCCAGCAGCCAGGACATAAAACAAGAGACCCAGTACTTC. This sequence encodes CASSQDIKQETQYF. The rearrangement joins TRBV5-4 to TRBJ2-5; the D gene is possibly TRBD1 (5 bases). The CDR3 loop spans 14 amino acids. Germline V lookup: CDR1 SGHNT, CDR2 YYREEE (reference sequence). Trimming pared 4 bases from V and 2 bases from J, leaving 12 bases between.